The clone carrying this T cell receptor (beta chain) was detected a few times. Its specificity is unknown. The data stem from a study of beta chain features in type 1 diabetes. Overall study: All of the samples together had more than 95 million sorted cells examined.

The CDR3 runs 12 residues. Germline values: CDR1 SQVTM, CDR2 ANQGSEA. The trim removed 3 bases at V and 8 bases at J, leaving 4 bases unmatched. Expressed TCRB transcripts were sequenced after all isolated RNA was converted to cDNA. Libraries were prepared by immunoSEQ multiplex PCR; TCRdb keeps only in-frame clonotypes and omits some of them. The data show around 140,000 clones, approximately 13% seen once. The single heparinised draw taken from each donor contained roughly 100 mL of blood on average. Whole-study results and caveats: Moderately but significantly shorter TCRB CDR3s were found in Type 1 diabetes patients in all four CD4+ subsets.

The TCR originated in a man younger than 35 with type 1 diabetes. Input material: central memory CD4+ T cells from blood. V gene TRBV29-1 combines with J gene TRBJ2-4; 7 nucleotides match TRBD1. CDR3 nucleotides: TGCAGCGTTGATTCAGGGGGAGACATTCAGTACTTC. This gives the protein CSVDSGGDIQYF.